This T cell receptor beta chain was observed in a study of response to subunit inactivated influenza vaccine. This clonotype was found many times. TCRdb re-called the RT-PCR reads with MiXCR, one entry per CDR3 protein. This sample has about 800,000 distinct CDR3 sequences, with 21% found just once. Germline loops: CDR1 ENHRY, CDR2 SYGVKD. The CDR3 is 17 residues long. The V and J ends lost 4 bases and 2 bases respectively, with 19 bases between them. The TCR was taken from a man aged 45-65 years who received an inactivated influenza vaccine. The chain is built from TRBV10-3 and TRBJ2-3; D is possibly TRBD1 (6 bases). This sample comprised PBMCs from blood, obtained roughly 5 days after vaccination. The CDR3 region has the DNA TGTGCCATCAGTGTTTCCCCGAGCCAGGGGTACACAGATACGCAGTATTTT. This gives the protein CAISVSPSQGYTDTQYF.